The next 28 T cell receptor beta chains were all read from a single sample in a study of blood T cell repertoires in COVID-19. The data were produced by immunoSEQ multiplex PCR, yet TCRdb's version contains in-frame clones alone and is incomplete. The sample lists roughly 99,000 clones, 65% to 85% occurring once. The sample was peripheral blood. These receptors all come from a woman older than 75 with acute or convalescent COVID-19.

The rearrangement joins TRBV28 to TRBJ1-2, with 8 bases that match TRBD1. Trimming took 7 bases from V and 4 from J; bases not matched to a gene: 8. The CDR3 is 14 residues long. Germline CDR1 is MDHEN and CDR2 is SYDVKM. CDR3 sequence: CASIDRGVPYGYTF. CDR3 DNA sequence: TGTGCCAGCATTGACAGGGGTGTCCCCTATGGCTACACCTTC.

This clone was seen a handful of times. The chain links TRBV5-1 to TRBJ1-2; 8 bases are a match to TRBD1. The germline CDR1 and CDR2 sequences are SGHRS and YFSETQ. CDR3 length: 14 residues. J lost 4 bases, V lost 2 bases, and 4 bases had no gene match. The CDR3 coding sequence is TGCGCCAGCAGCTTCGGACAGGGTTCCTATGGCTACACCTTC. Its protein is CASSFGQGSYGYTF.

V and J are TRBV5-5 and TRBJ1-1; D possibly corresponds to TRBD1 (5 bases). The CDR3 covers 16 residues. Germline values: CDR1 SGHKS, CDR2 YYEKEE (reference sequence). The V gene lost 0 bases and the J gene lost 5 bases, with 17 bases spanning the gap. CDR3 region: CASSLGVGQGGTEAFF. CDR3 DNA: TGTGCCAGCAGCTTGGGGGTCGGCCAGGGTGGGACTGAAGCTTTCTTT. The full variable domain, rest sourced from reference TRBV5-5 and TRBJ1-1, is DAGVTQSPTHLIKTRGQQVTLRCSPISGHKSVSWYQQVLGQGPQFIFQYYEKEERGRGNFPDRFSARQFPNYSSELNVNALLLGDSALYLCASSLGVGQGGTEAFFGQGTRLTVV.

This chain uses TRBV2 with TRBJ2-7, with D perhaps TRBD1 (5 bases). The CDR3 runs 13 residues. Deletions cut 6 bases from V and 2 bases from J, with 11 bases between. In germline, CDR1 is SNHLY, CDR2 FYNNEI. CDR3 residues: CASSETGPYEQYV. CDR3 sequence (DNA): TGTGCCAGCAGCGAAACAGGCCCCTACGAGCAGTACGTC.

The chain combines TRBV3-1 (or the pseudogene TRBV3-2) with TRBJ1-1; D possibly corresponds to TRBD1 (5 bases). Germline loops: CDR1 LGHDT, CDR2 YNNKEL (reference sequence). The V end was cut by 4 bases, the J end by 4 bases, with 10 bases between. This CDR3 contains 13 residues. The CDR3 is CASSPPGFTEAFF. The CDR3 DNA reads TGTGCCAGCAGCCCCCCAGGGTTCACTGAAGCTTTCTTT.

The CDR3 reads CASSPSGQGPEQYF. CDR3 coding DNA: TGTGCCAGCTCACCTTCGGGACAGGGGCCCGAGCAGTACTTC. The genes are TRBV18 and TRBJ2-7, with 10 positions matching TRBD1. The CDR3 consists of 14 residues. Looked up from germline, CDR1 is KGHSH and CDR2 is LQKENI. V lost 3 bases and J lost 6; bases outside the gene matches: 5.

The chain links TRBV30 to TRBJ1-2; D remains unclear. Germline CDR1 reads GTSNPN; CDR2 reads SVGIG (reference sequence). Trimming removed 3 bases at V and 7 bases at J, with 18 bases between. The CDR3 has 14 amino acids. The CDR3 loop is CAWSSTDIPLGYTF. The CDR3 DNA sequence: TGTGCCTGGAGCTCAACCGACATCCCGCTTGGCTACACCTTC.

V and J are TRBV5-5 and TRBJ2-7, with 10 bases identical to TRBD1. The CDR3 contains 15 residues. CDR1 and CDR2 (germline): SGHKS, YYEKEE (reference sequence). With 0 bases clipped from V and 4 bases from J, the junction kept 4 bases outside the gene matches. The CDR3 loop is CASSLAGTGAYEQYF. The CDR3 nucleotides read TGTGCCAGCAGCTTGGCCGGGACAGGGGCGTACGAGCAGTACTTC. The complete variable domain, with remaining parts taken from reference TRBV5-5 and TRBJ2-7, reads DAGVTQSPTHLIKTRGQQVTLRCSPISGHKSVSWYQQVLGQGPQFIFQYYEKEERGRGNFPDRFSARQFPNYSSELNVNALLLGDSALYLCASSLAGTGAYEQYFGPGTRLTVT.

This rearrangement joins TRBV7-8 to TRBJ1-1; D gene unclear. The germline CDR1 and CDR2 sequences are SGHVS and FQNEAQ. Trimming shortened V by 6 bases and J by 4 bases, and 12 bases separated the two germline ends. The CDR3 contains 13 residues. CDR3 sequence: CASSVREGTEAFF. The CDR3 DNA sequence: TGTGCCAGCAGTGTGAGGGAGGGCACTGAAGCTTTCTTT.

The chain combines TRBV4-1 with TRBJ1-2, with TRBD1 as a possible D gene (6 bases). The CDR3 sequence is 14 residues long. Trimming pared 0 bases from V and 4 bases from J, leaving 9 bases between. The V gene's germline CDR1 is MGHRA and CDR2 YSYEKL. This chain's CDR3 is CASSQETGIYGYTF. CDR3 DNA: TGCGCCAGCAGCCAAGAAACAGGGATCTATGGCTACACCTTC.

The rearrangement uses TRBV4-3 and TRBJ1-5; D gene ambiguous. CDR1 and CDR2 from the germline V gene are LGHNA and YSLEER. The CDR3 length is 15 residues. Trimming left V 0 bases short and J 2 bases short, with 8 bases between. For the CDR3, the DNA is TGCGCCAGCAGCCAAGAACCCGGGGGCAATCAGCCCCAGCATTTT. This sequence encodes CASSQEPGGNQPQHF.

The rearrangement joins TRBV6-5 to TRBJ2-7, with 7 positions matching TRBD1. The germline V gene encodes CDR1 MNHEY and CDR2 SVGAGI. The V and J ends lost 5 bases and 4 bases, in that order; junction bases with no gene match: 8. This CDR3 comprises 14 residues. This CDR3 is CASSRGTEGYEQYV. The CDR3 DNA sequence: TGTGCCAGCAGTAGAGGGACAGAAGGGTACGAGCAGTACGTC.

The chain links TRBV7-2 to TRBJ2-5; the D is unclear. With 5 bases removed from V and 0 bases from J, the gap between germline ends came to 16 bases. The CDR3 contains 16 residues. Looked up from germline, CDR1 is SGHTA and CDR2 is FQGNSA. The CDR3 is CASSPSQAAYQETQYF. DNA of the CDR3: TGTGCCAGCAGCCCAAGCCAGGCCGCGTACCAAGAGACCCAGTACTTC.

The CDR3 DNA reads TGTGCCAGCAGCGGCCCGGGACAGGGGAATTCACCCCTCCACTTT. Its translation: CASSGPGQGNSPLHF. This chain joins TRBV7-9 and TRBJ1-6, with 10 nucleotides matching TRBD1. Germline V gene lookup returns CDR1 SEHNR and CDR2 FQNEAQ (reference sequence). With V trimmed by 5 bases and J by 7 bases, 5 bases remained unmatched. This CDR3 has 15 residues.

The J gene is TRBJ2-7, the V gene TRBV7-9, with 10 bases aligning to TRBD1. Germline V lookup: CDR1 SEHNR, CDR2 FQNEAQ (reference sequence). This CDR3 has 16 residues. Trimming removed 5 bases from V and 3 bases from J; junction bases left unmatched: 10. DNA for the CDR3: TGTGCCAGCAGCCCCCCACCGGGACAGGGGTTCTACGAGCAGTACTTC. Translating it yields CASSPPPGQGFYEQYF.

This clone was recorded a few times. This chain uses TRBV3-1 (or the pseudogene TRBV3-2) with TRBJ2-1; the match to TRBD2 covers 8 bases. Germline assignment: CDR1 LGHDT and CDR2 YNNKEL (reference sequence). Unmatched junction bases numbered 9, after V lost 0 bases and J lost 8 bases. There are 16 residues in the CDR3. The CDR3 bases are TGTGCCAGCAGCCAAGACGGTCCGGGGGGGTTGGATGAGCAGTTCTTC. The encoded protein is CASSQDGPGGLDEQFF.

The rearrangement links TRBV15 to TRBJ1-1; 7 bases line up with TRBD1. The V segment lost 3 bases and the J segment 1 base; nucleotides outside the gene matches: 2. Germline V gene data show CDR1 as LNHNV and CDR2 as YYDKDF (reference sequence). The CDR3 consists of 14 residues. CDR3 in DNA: TGTGCCACCAGCAGGGACAGGAGGAACACTGAAGCTTTCTTT. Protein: CATSRDRRNTEAFF.

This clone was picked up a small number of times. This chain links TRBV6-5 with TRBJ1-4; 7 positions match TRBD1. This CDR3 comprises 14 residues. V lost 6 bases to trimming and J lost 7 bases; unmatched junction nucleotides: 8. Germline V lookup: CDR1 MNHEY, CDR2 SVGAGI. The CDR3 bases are TGTGCCAGCAGACGACAGGGTCTTGGTGAAAAACTGTTTTTT. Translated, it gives CASRRQGLGEKLFF.

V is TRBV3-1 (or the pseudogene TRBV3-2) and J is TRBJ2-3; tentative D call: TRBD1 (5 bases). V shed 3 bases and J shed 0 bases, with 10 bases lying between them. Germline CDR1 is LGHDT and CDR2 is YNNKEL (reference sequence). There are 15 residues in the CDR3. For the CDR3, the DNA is TGTGCCAGCAGCCATCTGACAGAGAGCACAGATACGCAGTATTTT. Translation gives CASSHLTESTDTQYF.

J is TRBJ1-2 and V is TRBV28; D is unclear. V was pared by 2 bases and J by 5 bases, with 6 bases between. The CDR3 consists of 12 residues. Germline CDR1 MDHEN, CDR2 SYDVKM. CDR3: CASSLEAYGYTF. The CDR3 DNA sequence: TGTGCCAGCAGTTTAGAAGCTTATGGCTACACCTTC.

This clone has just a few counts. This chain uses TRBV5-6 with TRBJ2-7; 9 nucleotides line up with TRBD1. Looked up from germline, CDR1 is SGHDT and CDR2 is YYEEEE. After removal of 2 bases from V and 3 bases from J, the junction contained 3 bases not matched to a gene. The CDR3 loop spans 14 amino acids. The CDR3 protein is CASSFGQGLYEQYF. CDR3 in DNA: TGTGCCAGCAGCTTCGGACAGGGGCTCTACGAGCAGTACTTC.

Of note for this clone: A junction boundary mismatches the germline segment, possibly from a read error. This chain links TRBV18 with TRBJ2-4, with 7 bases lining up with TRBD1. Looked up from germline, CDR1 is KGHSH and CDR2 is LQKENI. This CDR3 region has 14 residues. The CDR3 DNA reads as TGTGCCAGCTCACCAGAAGACAGGGAGTACCCCAAGGGATTC. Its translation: CASSPEDREYPKGF.

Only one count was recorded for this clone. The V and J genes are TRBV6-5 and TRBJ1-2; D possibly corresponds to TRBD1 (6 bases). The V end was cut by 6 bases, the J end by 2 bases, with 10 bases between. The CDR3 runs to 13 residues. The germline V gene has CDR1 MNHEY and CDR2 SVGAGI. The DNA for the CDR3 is TGTGCCAGCAGCATTACAGGGAACTATGGCTACACCTTC. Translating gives CASSITGNYGYTF.

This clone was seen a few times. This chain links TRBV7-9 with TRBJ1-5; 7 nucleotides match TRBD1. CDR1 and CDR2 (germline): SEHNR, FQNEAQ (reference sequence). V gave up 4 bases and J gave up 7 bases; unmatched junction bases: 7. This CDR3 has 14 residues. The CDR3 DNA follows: TGTGCCAGCAGCTCGCAGGGGGTTAGACAGCCCCAGCATTTT. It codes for CASSSQGVRQPQHF.

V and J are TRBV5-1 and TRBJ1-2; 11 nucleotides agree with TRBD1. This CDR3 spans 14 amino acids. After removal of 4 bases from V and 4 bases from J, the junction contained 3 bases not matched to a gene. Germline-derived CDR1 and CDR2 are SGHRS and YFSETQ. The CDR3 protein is CASSPGQGAYGYTF. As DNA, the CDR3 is TGCGCCAGCAGCCCAGGACAGGGGGCCTATGGCTACACCTTC.

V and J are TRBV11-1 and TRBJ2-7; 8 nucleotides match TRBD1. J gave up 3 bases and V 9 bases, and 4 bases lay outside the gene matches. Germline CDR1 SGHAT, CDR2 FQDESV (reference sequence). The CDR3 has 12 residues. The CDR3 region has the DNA TGTGCCAGTCAACAGGGGGGCTACGAGCAGTACTTC. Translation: CASQQGGYEQYF.

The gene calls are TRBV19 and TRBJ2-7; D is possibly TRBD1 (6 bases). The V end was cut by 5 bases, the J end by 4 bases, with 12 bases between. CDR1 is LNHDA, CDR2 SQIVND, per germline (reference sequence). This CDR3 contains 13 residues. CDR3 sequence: CASSRQEEYEQYF. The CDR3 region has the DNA TGTGCCAGTAGTCGACAGGAGGAATACGAGCAGTACTTC.

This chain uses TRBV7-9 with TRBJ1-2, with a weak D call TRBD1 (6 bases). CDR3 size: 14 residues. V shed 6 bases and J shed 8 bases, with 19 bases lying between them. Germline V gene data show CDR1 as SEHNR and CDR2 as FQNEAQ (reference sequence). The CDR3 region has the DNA TGTGCCAGCAGGCCATTTGGACAGATGGTCGGCTACACCTTC. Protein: CASRPFGQMVGYTF. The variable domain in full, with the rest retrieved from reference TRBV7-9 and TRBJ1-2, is DTGVSQNPRHKITKRGQNVTFRCDPISEHNRLYWYRQTLGQGPEFLTYFQNEAQLEKSRLLSDRFSAERPKGSFSTLEIQRTEQGDSAMYLCASRPFGQMVGYTFGSGTRLTVV.